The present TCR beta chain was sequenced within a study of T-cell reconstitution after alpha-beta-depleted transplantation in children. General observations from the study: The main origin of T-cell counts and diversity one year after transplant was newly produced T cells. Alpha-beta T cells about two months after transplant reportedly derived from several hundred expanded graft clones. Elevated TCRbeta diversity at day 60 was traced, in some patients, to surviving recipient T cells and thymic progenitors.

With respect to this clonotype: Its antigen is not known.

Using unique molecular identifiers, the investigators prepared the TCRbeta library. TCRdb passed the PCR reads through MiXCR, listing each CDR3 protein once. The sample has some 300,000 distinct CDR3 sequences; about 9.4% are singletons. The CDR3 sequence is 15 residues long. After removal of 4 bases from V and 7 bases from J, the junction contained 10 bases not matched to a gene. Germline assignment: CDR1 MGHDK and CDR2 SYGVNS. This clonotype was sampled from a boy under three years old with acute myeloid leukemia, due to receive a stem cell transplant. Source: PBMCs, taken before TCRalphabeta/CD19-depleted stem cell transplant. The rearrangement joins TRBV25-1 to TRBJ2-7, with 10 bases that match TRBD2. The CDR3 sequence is CASSVSSGSRWEQYF. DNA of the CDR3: TGTGCCAGCAGTGTCTCTAGCGGGAGCAGGTGGGAGCAGTACTTC.